This T cell receptor beta chain stems from a study of CD8+CD57+ T cells in acquired aplastic anemia. Across the whole study: The study obtained an average of around 3.4 ug of DNA from sorted CD4+ and CD8+ cells. Where healthy donors were concerned, CD4+ cells averaged about 10 million reads. Study findings and constraints: Researchers reported that CD8+ Simpson's diversity was not significantly different in patients versus controls. Found in both controls and patients were about 30 CD8+ CDR3 sequences.

CDR3 size: 11 residues. Per the germline V gene, CDR1 is DFQATT and CDR2 is SNEGSKA (reference sequence). It was genomic DNA that served as the template for profiling TCR beta VDJ and CDR3. TCRdb reprocessed the reads via MiXCR and lists one record per CDR3 protein. There are about 190,000 distinct CDR3 sequences in the sample; around 59% occur only once, and approximately 16% lies in the top ten. This clonotype has just one count. Its specificity is not known. The clonotype comes from a human donor in good health, serving as a control. Input material: sorted CD4+, CD8+, or CD8+CD57+ T cells (not recorded which) from PBMCs. The rearrangement uses TRBV20-1 and TRBJ2-3; 10 bases map to TRBD2. The CDR3: CRPTSGDTQYF. CDR3 in DNA: TGCAGGCCGACTAGCGGGGATACGCAGTATTTT.